This TCR beta chain was observed in a study of T cell changes during pregnancy in multiple sclerosis. The CDR3 is 10 residues long. CDR1 and CDR2 from the germline V gene are SQVTM and ANQGSEA. V was shortened by 6 bases and J by 7 bases, with 8 bases between the two germline ends. Sequencing was performed with immunoSEQ multiplex PCR; in TCRdb, only in-frame clones are kept and a portion is missing. This table holds 35,000 or so clones, around 89% found once. The receptor was derived from a female donor with multiple sclerosis, enrolled in a pregnancy study. The rearrangement joins TRBV29-1 to TRBJ2-3; no clear D gene. The sequenced sample was CD4+ T cells from peripheral blood mononuclear cells, obtained in the first trimester of pregnancy. The CDR3 DNA reads as TGCAGCGTAGTAGACTATACGCAGTATTTT. Protein sequence: CSVVDYTQYF.